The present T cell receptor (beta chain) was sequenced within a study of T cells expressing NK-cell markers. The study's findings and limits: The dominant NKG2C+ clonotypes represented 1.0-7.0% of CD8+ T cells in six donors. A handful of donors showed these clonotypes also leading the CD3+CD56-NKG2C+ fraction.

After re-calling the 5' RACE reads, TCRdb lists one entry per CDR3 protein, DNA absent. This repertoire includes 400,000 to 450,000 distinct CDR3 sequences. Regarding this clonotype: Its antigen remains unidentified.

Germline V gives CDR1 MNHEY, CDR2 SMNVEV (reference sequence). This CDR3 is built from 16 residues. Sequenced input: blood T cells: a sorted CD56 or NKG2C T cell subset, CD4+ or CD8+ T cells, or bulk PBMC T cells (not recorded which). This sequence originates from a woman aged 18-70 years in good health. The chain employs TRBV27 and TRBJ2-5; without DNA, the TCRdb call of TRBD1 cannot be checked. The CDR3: CASSLAVGRPLETQYF.